The next 18 T cell receptor beta chains were all read from a single sample in a study of radiation and T cells in renal cell carcinoma. Time point: blood 4 weeks post-SBRT, at nephrectomy. Treatment of the sample: 15 Gy SBRT to primary tumor, nephrectomy 4 weeks later. TCRdb's copy holds only in-frame clones and misses some; the assay was immunoSEQ multiplex PCR. The sample has tens of thousands of clones, about 89% seen once; the top ten hold 5.5% to 7%. Material: blood, obtained from a patient whose treatment included radiotherapy and nephrectomy. The receptors derive from a woman in her sixties or seventies with renal cell carcinoma.

The chain employs TRBV7-3 and TRBJ2-6; D is undetermined. Germline CDR1 SGHTA, CDR2 FQGTGA. The V and J ends lost 5 bases and 0 bases respectively, with 5 bases between them. This CDR3 has 14 residues. The CDR3 DNA sequence: TGTGCCAGCAGCCCAAGCTCTGGGGCCAACGTCCTGACTTTC. It translates to CASSPSSGANVLTF.

The chain uses TRBV6-5 and TRBJ1-6, with D unclear. The germline V and J ends were trimmed by 0 bases and 8 bases, with 5 bases remaining between them. This CDR3 contains 13 residues. Germline values: CDR1 MNHEY, CDR2 SVGAGI. The CDR3 spells CASSYSIYSPLHF. CDR3 DNA: TGTGCCAGCAGTTACTCGATTTATTCACCCCTCCACTTT.

The chain links TRBV4-3 to TRBJ2-3, with 9 bases matching TRBD2. With V trimmed by 5 bases and J by 1 base, 16 bases remained unmatched. CDR3 size: 19 residues. The germline CDR1 and CDR2 sequences are LGHNA and YSLEER. CDR3 region: CASSRGRSGGPRGTDTQYF. CDR3 sequence (DNA): TGCGCCAGCAGCAGGGGGCGTAGCGGGGGCCCCCGCGGCACAGATACGCAGTATTTT.

This chain joins TRBV5-8 and TRBJ1-2, with unresolved D. Germline V gene data show CDR1 as SGHTS and CDR2 as YDEGEE. The CDR3 is 13 amino acids. V was pared by 0 bases and J by 4 bases, with 7 bases between. CDR3 sequence reads: CASSLVPVYGYTF. DNA of the CDR3: TGTGCCAGCAGCTTGGTGCCAGTCTATGGCTACACCTTC.

The chain employs TRBV6-6 and TRBJ1-2, with D maybe TRBD1 (6 bases). Per the germline V gene, CDR1 is MNHNY and CDR2 is SVGAGI (reference sequence). The CDR3 runs 14 residues. Trimming shortened V by 6 bases and J by 4 bases, and 15 bases separated the two germline ends. Here the CDR3 reads CASRDSSDIYGYTF. The CDR3 nucleotides read TGTGCCAGCAGGGACAGTTCCGACATCTATGGCTACACCTTC.

The chain carries TRBV18 and TRBJ1-2, with TRBD1 identical over 9 bases. The V segment lost 2 bases and the J segment 4 bases; nucleotides outside the gene matches: 5. This CDR3 region has 15 residues. The V gene's germline CDR1 is KGHSH and CDR2 LQKENI. The DNA for the CDR3 is TGTGCCAGCTCACCAACCGGGACAGGGCCCTATGGCTACACCTTC. As protein: CASSPTGTGPYGYTF.

The chain employs TRBV11-3 and TRBJ2-5, with D perhaps matching TRBD2 (5 bases). CDR1 and CDR2 (germline): SGHNT, YENEEA. Trimming cost V 5 bases and J 3 bases, with 10 bases left between them. This CDR3 is built from 13 residues. The CDR3 sequence: CASSGSGKETQYF. CDR3 DNA sequence: TGTGCCAGCAGCGGGAGCGGCAAAGAGACCCAGTACTTC. Variable domain in full (rest from reference TRBV11-3 and TRBJ2-5): EAGVVQSPRYKIIEKKQPVAFWCNPISGHNTLYWYLQNLGQGPELLIRYENEEAVDDSQLPKDRFSAERLKGVDSTLKIQPAELGDSAVYLCASSGSGKETQYFGPGTRLLVL.

V and J are TRBV5-4 and TRBJ2-3, with unresolved D. This CDR3 region has 14 residues. Germline CDR1 reads SGHNT; CDR2 reads YYREEE (reference sequence). V was pared by 2 bases and J by 3 bases, with 10 bases between. The CDR3 protein is CASSFIELTDTQYF. As DNA, the CDR3 is TGTGCCAGCAGCTTCATAGAGCTTACAGATACGCAGTATTTT.

The V call is TRBV14, the J call TRBJ1-2, with TRBD1 matching 11 bases. Looked up from germline, CDR1 is SGHDN and CDR2 is FVKESK. Trimming cost V 1 base and J 5 bases; bases outside gene matches: 9. This CDR3 is 17 amino acids long. DNA for the CDR3: TGTGCCAGCAGCCAAGGGACAGGGGGCGCGAACGGATATGGCTACACCTTC. It encodes CASSQGTGGANGYGYTF. The full variable domain, its missing parts supplied by reference TRBV14 and TRBJ1-2, is EAGVTQFPSHSVIEKGQTVTLRCDPISGHDNLYWYRRVMGKEIKFLLHFVKESKQDESGMPNNRFLAERTGGTYSTLKVQPAELEDSGVYFCASSQGTGGANGYGYTFGSGTRLTVV.

The V gene is TRBV2, the J gene TRBJ1-1; D gene unclear. The CDR3 is 16 residues long. V lost 1 base and J 4 bases, leaving 16 bases between the germline ends. Germline values: CDR1 SNHLY, CDR2 FYNNEI. The CDR3 protein is CASSEGRRGRVTEAFF. The CDR3 nucleotides read TGTGCCAGCAGTGAAGGGCGGCGGGGAAGAGTCACTGAAGCTTTCTTT.

This chain joins TRBV9 and TRBJ2-1; D gene unclear. V gave up 3 bases and J gave up 1 base, with 8 bases separating them. Per the germline V gene, CDR1 is SGDLS and CDR2 is YYNGEE. The CDR3 loop spans 14 amino acids. The CDR3 coding sequence is TGTGCCAGCAGCGCCCCTGGGTCCTACAATGAGCAGTTCTTC. Protein sequence: CASSAPGSYNEQFF.

This chain links TRBV9 with TRBJ2-7, with D perhaps assigned TRBD1 or TRBD2 (5 bases each). CDR1 SGDLS and CDR2 YYNGEE come from the germline V gene. The CDR3 has 13 amino acids. The V end lost 4 bases, the J end lost 4 bases, and 12 bases lay between the germline ends. The CDR3 DNA follows: TGTGCCAGCAGCAAGGGACCCTCTTACGAGCAGTACTTC. This translates into CASSKGPSYEQYF. Combining the CDR3 with reference TRBV9 and TRBJ2-7 gives the whole variable domain DSGVTQTPKHLITATGQRVTLRCSPRSGDLSVYWYQQSLDQGLQFLIQYYNGEERAKGNILERFSAQQFPDLHSELNLSSLELGDSALYFCASSKGPSYEQYFGPGTRLTVT.

The CDR3 DNA reads as TGTGCCAGCGGGAGTCAGGGTCTCGGACTGTGGTATGGCTACACCTTC. Protein: CASGSQGLGLWYGYTF. V and J are TRBV28 and TRBJ1-2, with TRBD1 as a possible D gene (5 bases). The germline V gene has CDR1 MDHEN and CDR2 SYDVKM. The CDR3 is 16 residues long. V lost 8 bases, J lost 5 bases, and 24 bases lay in between.

The chain links TRBV19 to TRBJ1-6; D might be TRBD1 (5 bases). The CDR3 spans 14 residues. The germline V gene has CDR1 LNHDA and CDR2 SQIVND (reference sequence). V shed 7 bases and J shed 9 bases, with 16 bases lying between them. Written as DNA, the CDR3 is TGTGCCAGTAAATACCGGGACTCGGCTTCACCCCTCCACTTT. Its protein is CASKYRDSASPLHF.

The chain uses TRBV7-2 and TRBJ1-2; D is unresolved. The CDR3 covers 13 residues. Germline CDR1 SGHTA, CDR2 FQGNSA. V shed 1 base and J shed 8 bases, with 11 bases lying between them. CDR3 in DNA: TGTGCCAGCAGCTTAGAGGGCCTCGGAGGCTACACCTTC. It yields the protein CASSLEGLGGYTF.

The rearrangement joins TRBV19 to TRBJ2-7; D is possibly TRBD2 (5 bases). The CDR3 runs 15 residues. Looked up from germline, CDR1 is LNHDA and CDR2 is SQIVND (reference sequence). With 4 bases removed from V and 2 bases from J, the gap between germline ends came to 15 bases. In DNA, the CDR3 is TGTGCCAGTAGTACCCCTCGTAGCGCAACCTACGAGCAGTACTTC. This gives the protein CASSTPRSATYEQYF.

The chain joins TRBV27 to TRBJ2-5; D is perhaps TRBD2 (5 bases). Germline CDR1 is MNHEY and CDR2 is SMNVEV (reference sequence). V was cut by 11 bases and J by 4 bases, with 14 bases left in between. This CDR3 has 12 amino acids. The CDR3: CAGTGVGETQYF. The DNA for the CDR3 is TGTGCCGGAACCGGGGTGGGAGAGACCCAGTACTTC.

Concerning this clone itself: A read error may account for a junction end that differs from germline. The chain carries TRBV7-7 and TRBJ2-1, with 7 bases fitting TRBD2. This CDR3 has 16 amino acids. From germline, CDR1 is SSHAT and CDR2 FNYEAQ (reference sequence). This CDR3 reads CASSPFVREDYNEQFF. The DNA of the CDR3 is TGTGCTAGCAGCCCCTTCGTTCGGGAGGACTACAATGAGCAGTTCTTC.